This T cell receptor (beta chain) was observed in a study of blood T cell repertoires in COVID-19. About the study: The origin of the acute and convalescent COVID-19 samples was the United States, Italy and Spain. PBMCs, B-cell-depleted T cells, or T cells were the source of the cDNA or gDNA that made up the material.

Germline V gene sequence: CDR1 MNHNY, CDR2 SVGAGI (reference sequence). Trimming at V came to 2 bases and at J to 5 bases, leaving 4 bases not matched to a gene. This CDR3 region has 15 residues. Original processing notes: Amplification from reference gene primers served as the basis for estimated nucleated cell counts. Measured with immunoSEQ multiplex PCR; TCRdb has only the in-frame clones, and not every one. V, J and clone size are taken as reported in that table, and D and trimming were inferred from the DNA itself. The top ten clones hold 6.9% of a sample with 200,000 or so clones, approximately 80% of them seen once. This clone was picked up a small number of times.

The chain has TRBV6-6 and TRBJ2-7; 12 bases line up with TRBD2. The sample consisted of peripheral blood. This clonotype was sampled from a human donor with acute or convalescent COVID-19. The donor label of this sample is uncertain. The CDR3 DNA follows: TGTGCCAGCAGTTACGGGACTAGCGGGCGGGACGAGCAGTACTTC. This translates into CASSYGTSGRDEQYF.